The clone carrying this T cell receptor beta chain was counted at least ten times. This sample is part of a study of T cells in Graves' hyperthyroidism and ophthalmopathy. Researchers amplified the TCR beta CDR3 regions from RNA transcripts. The HTBI primer set was used in a first-round RT-PCR of the TCR CDR3. TCRdb ran MiXCR on the multiplex PCR reads and lists one entry per CDR3 protein. The sample lists approximately 870,000 distinct CDR3 sequences; 35% to 40% were seen once. Germline V lookup: CDR1 MGHDK, CDR2 SYGVNS. CDR3 length: 19 residues. With 0 bases clipped from V and 5 bases from J, the junction kept 13 bases outside the gene matches. Stable hyperthyroidism: no ophthalmopathy progression over 18 months of follow-up. Patients were excluded because of uncontrolled infection, other autoimmune disease, pregnancy or lactation.

The chain uses TRBV25-1 and TRBJ1-4; 9 positions agree with TRBD1. The TCR was taken from a man aged 18 to 30 with Graves' hyperthyroidism. Sequencing input: blood. This chain's CDR3 is CASSEYSFYSTGGNEKLFF. CDR3 sequence (DNA): TGTGCCAGCAGTGAATATTCGTTCTATTCGACAGGGGGAAATGAAAAACTGTTTTTT.